The clone carrying this TCR beta chain was picked up one time. Other nucleotide sequences in the sample specify the same CDR3. These data come from a study of blood T cell repertoires in COVID-19. Study-wide background: Italy, Spain and the United States were the sources of the convalescent and acute COVID-19 samples.

TCRdb keeps only in-frame clones here, not all; method: immunoSEQ multiplex PCR. The sample yields fewer than 350,000 clones, 75% to 90% seen once. Germline assignment: CDR1 MNHEY and CDR2 SVGAGI. The CDR3 totals 12 residues. J lost 2 bases, V lost 9 bases, and 2 bases had no gene match. The rearrangement uses TRBV6-5 and TRBJ2-3; 7 bases match TRBD2. Sequences were obtained from PBMCs or T cells enriched from blood (not recorded which). The receptor was derived from a woman aged 45-60 years who had recovered from COVID-19. The CDR3 sequence is CASGRDTDTQYF. In DNA, the CDR3 is TGTGCCAGTGGGAGGGACACAGATACGCAGTATTTT.